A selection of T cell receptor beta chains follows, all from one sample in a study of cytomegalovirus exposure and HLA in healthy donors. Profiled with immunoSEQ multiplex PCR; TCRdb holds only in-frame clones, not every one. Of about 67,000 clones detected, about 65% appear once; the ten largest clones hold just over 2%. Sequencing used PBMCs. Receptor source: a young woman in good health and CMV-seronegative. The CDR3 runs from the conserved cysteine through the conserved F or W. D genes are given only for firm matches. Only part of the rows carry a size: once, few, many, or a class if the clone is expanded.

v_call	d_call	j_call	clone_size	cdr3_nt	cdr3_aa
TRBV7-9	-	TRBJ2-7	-	TGTGCCAGCAGCTTAGCCCGCGGGTCCTACGAGCAGTACTTC	CASSLARGSYEQYF
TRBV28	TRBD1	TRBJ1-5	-	TGTGCCAGCAGAGTAGGGACAGGGGGCGCGGGTCAGCCCCAGCATTTT	CASRVGTGGAGQPQHF
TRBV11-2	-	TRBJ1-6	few	TGTGCCAGCAGCTCAAGGACTGATGGGAATTCACCCCTCCACTTT	CASSSRTDGNSPLHF
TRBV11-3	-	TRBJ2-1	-	TGTGCCAGCAGCCCATACAGGGTGTCGTACAATGAGCAGTTCTTC	CASSPYRVSYNEQFF
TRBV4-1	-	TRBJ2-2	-	TGCGCCAGCAGCCAAACTAACAGGGCTACCGGGGAGCTGTTTTTT	CASSQTNRATGELFF
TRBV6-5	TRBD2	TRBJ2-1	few	TGTGCCAGCAGTTCGGGACTAGCGGGTGCAGCAGTCTTC	CASSSGLAGAAVF
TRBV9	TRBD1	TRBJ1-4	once	TGTGCCAGCAGCGTACAGGGACAGCAGAATGAAAAACTGTTTTTT	CASSVQGQQNEKLFF
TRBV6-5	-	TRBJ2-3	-	TGTGCCAGCAGTTACCCACCGGCGGGCACAGATACGCAGTATTTT	CASSYPPAGTDTQYF
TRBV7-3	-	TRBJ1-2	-	TGTGCCAGCAGCTTAGTCGCAGGCTTCGAGGGCTACACCTTC	CASSLVAGFEGYTF
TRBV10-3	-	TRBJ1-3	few	TGTGCCATCAGTGGGACAGACTCTGGAAACACCATATATTTT	CAISGTDSGNTIYF
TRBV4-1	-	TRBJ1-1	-	TGCGCCAGCAGCCGAGAACGGACAGTGAACACTGAAGCTTTCTTT	CASSRERTVNTEAFF
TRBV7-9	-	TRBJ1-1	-	TGTTCCAGCAGCTTACGGTTTGAAGCTTTCTTT	CSSSLRFEAFF
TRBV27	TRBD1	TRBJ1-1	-	TGTGCCAGCAGTTTTGGGGGACAGATGAACACTGAAGCTTTCTTT	CASSFGGQMNTEAFF
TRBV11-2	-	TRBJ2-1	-	TGTGCCAGCAGCCCCCTTAGTGCCTACAATGAGCAGTTCTTC	CASSPLSAYNEQFF
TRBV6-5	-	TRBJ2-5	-	TGTGCCAGCACCTTGAGCCGGGGGCAAGAGACCCAGTACTTC	CASTLSRGQETQYF
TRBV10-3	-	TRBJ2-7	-	TGTGCCATCAGCCAGCAGGGCCACGAGCAGTACTTC	CAISQQGHEQYF
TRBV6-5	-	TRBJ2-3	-	TGTGCCAGCAGTGAAGGGGTAATACCAGATACGCAGTATTTT	CASSEGVIPDTQYF
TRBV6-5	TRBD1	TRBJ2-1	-	TGTGCCAGCAATCAGGGGGCTTCCTACAATGAGCAGTTCTTC	CASNQGASYNEQFF
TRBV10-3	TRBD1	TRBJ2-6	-	TGTGCCACCAATGACAGGGGAGCTGGGGCCAACGTCCTGACTTTC	CATNDRGAGANVLTF
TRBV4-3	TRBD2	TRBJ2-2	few	TGCGCCAGCAGCCAAGATGCCCCGAGCGGGGGGGCAGGTACGAACACCGGGGAGCTGTTTTTT	CASSQDAPSGGAGTNTGELFF
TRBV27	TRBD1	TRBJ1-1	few	TGTGCCAGCAGCAGGGGGCTCGTGGGCACTGAAGCTTTCTTT	CASSRGLVGTEAFF
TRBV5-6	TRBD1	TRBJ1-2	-	TGTGCCAGCAGCTTCGGGACAGGGGGATCTAACTATGGCTACACCTTC	CASSFGTGGSNYGYTF
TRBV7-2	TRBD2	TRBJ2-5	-	TGTGCCAGCAGCTTAAACGGACTAGGAGGAGAGACCCAGTACTTC	CASSLNGLGGETQYF
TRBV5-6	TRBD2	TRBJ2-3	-	TGTGCCAGCAGCTGGGGACTAGCGGGGGAAGATACGCAGTATTTT	CASSWGLAGEDTQYF
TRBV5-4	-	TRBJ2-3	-	TGTGCCAGCAGCTTATGGACAGCAACAGATACGCAGTATTTT	CASSLWTATDTQYF
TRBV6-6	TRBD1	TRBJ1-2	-	TGTGCCAGCACCTGGGACAGGGGACGCTATGGCTACACCTTC	CASTWDRGRYGYTF
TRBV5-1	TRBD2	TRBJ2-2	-	TGCGCCAGCGCCGGGACTAGCCTCATTAACACCGGGGAGCTGTTTTTT	CASAGTSLINTGELFF
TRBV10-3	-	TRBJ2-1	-	TGTGCCATCAGTGATGTCCGCCAGGGCGTGGATGAGCAGTTCTTC	CAISDVRQGVDEQFF
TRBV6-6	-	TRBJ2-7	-	TGTGCCAGCAGATTGTACAGGGTAGGATCCTACGAGCAGTACTTC	CASRLYRVGSYEQYF
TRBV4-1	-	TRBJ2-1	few	TGCGCCAGCAGCCAAGATTCGGGGGGCGAAAGTTGGAATGAGCAGTTCTTC	CASSQDSGGESWNEQFF
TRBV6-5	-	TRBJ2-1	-	TGTGCCAGCAGGACTCCAGGGGCCCATGAGCAGTTCTTC	CASRTPGAHEQFF
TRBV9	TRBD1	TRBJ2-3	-	TGTGCCAGCAGCGAGAACAGGGGATCTAGCACAGATACGCAGTATTTT	CASSENRGSSTDTQYF
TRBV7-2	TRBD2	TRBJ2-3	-	TGTGCCAGCAGCCCTACTAGCGACCTTTACACAGATACGCAGTATTTT	CASSPTSDLYTDTQYF
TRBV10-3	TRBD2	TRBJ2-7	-	TGTGCCACAACTCCTTCTCTAGCGGGGGGGCGAGAGCAGTACTTC	CATTPSLAGGREQYF
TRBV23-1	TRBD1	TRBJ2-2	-	TGCGCCAGCAGTCGCGACAGGGGCGTGGACACCGGGGAGCTGTTTTTT	CASSRDRGVDTGELFF
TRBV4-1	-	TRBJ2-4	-	TGCGCCAGCAGCCAAGGGACTCTAGCCAAAAACATTCAGTACTTC	CASSQGTLAKNIQYF
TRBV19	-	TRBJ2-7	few	TGTGCCAGTAGTATCCCAGGGGTGGGCTACGAGCAGTACTTC	CASSIPGVGYEQYF
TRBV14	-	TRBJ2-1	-	TGTGCCAGCAGCCAAGAGACGGGGGACGGCAATGAGCAGTTCTTC	CASSQETGDGNEQFF
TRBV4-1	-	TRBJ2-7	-	TGCGCCAGCCGGATAGCGGACATCTTTACCTACGAGCAGTACTTC	CASRIADIFTYEQYF
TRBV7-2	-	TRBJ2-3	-	TGTGCCAGCAGCGCCGCAGGGTCGGGCACAGATACGCAGTATTTT	CASSAAGSGTDTQYF
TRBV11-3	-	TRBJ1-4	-	TGTGCCAGCAGCCGAGGGACCGGCAGGGGAAAACTGTTTTTT	CASSRGTGRGKLFF
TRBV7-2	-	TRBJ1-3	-	TGTGCCAGCAGCTTATTCGGCGGACTGATCTCTGGAAACACCATATATTTT	CASSLFGGLISGNTIYF
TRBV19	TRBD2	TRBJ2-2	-	TGTGCCAGTAGTTCTGAGGCGGGGGTAAGGACCGGGGAGCTGTTTTTT	CASSSEAGVRTGELFF
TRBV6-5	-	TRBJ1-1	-	TGTGCCAGCTATGGTGAGGGAGCGAACACTGAAGCTTTCTTT	CASYGEGANTEAFF
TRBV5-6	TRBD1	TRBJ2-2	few	TGTGCCAGCAGCTCGCCGGGACAGGGTCACACCGGGGAGCTGTTTTTT	CASSSPGQGHTGELFF
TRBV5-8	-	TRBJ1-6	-	TGTGCCAGCAGCTTGGAAAGACAGCCCCTCCACTTT	CASSLERQPLHF
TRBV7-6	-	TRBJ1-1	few	TGTGCCAGCAGCTTAGTACGGGGCACTGAAGCTTTCTTT	CASSLVRGTEAFF
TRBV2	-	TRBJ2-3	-	TGTGCCAGCAGTGTACGGGAAACAAATACGCAGTATTTT	CASSVRETNTQYF
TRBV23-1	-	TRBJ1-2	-	TGCGCCAGCAGTCAATCGGTCAGGGGCATTAACTATGGCTACACCTTC	CASSQSVRGINYGYTF
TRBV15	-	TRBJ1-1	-	TGTGCCACCAGGGAGGAAATGAACACTGAAGCTTTCTTT	CATREEMNTEAFF
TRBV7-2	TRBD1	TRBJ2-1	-	TGTGCCAGCAGCTTAGTGGACAGGCCCTACAATGAGCAGTTCTTC	CASSLVDRPYNEQFF
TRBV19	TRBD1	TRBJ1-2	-	TGTGCCAGTAGTATAAAGGGGGCAGGGGCGCGTCACTATGGCTACACCTTC	CASSIKGAGARHYGYTF